The present entry profiles one T cell receptor beta chain with its context. Antigen: not known. Other DNA sequences within the sample encode an identical CDR3. This specimen comes from a study of shared clonotypes between healthy human individuals. Replicate sorted-subset PCRs were loaded with roughly 200 ng DNA, 31,000 or so T cell genomes. Measured with immunoSEQ multiplex PCR; TCRdb has only the in-frame clones, and not every one. The data show about 1.5 million clones, with roughly 97% seen just once and about 1.2% held by the top ten. Overall study results and limits: Represented genetic and exposure-history diversity was restricted by having few donors.

Those who donated, Caucasian adults without exception, all lived in Nashville, Tennessee. CD4+ cells were split into CD45RA+ naive and CD45RA-negative memory subsets. Between the trimmed V and J ends, which lost 2 bases and 1 base, there was a span of 8 bases. The germline gives CDR1 MNHEY, CDR2 SMNVEV (reference sequence). The CDR3 length is 14 residues. V usage is TRBV27 and J usage is TRBJ2-5; D is uncertain. This clonotype was sampled from a man aged 25-45 years in good health. The sequenced sample consisted of naive CD4+ T cells sorted from blood. The subset denotes: CD45RA+ positively selected. The chain's CDR3 is CASSLLGLQETQYF. The CDR3 DNA reads TGTGCCAGCAGTTTACTAGGTCTCCAAGAGACCCAGTACTTC.